The 16 T cell receptor beta chains presented below share a single source sample, sequenced in a study of blood T cell repertoires in COVID-19. Profiled with immunoSEQ multiplex PCR; TCRdb holds only in-frame clones, not every one. The table includes 140,000 to 150,000 clones, about 89% detected once. Sequencing used peripheral blood. The receptors here all came from a man aged 50 to 60 who had recovered from COVID-19.

The gene calls are TRBV7-9 and TRBJ1-3; D is uncertain. The CDR3 loop spans 12 amino acids. Germline CDR1 reads SEHNR; CDR2 reads FQNEAQ (reference sequence). V lost 1 base, J lost 12 bases, and 10 bases lay in between. The CDR3 spells CASSLGREVIYF. For the CDR3, the DNA is TGTGCCAGCAGCTTAGGCCGGGAGGTCATATATTTT.

V is TRBV6-5 and J is TRBJ2-1, with D tentatively TRBD1 (5 bases). Per the germline V gene, CDR1 is MNHEY and CDR2 is SVGAGI. The CDR3 is 15 amino acids. Trimming stripped 5 bases from V and 9 bases from J, with 20 bases between. For the CDR3, the DNA is TGTGCCAGCAGTAACGTCCAGGGATCACTTGGTGAGCAGTTCTTC. The encoded protein is CASSNVQGSLGEQFF.

This clone was observed a single time. CDR3: CASSLAASGGNTGELFF. The CDR3 nucleotides read TGTGCCAGCAGCTTGGCCGCTAGCGGGGGTAACACCGGGGAGCTGTTTTTT. The J gene is TRBJ2-2, the V gene TRBV5-6, with 10 bases lining up with TRBD2. Looked up from germline, CDR1 is SGHDT and CDR2 is YYEEEE. The length of the CDR3 is 17 residues. The junction had 4 bases not matched to a gene; V was cut back by 0 bases and J by 2 bases.

This clone was picked up a small number of times. The rearrangement uses TRBV7-2 and TRBJ1-1; unclear D gene. Germline CDR1 SGHTA, CDR2 FQGNSA. The CDR3 is 13 residues long. Trimming left V 4 bases short and J 0 bases short, with 6 bases between. The CDR3 protein is CASSSFMNTEAFF. DNA for the CDR3: TGTGCCAGCAGCTCCTTTATGAACACTGAAGCTTTCTTT.

V is TRBV5-1 and J is TRBJ2-1; D possibly corresponds to TRBD2 (7 bases). Germline CDR1 SGHRS, CDR2 YFSETQ. The CDR3 runs to 16 residues. V was cut by 2 bases and J by 7 bases, with 19 bases left in between. As DNA, the CDR3 is TGCGCCAGCAGCTTCGAGGTGGGGGGGCCTTCGAATGAGCAGTTCTTC. The encoded protein is CASSFEVGGPSNEQFF.

This clone has a handful of counts. V gene TRBV7-9 combines with J gene TRBJ1-6; no firm D call. The germline V and J ends were trimmed by 2 bases and 10 bases, with 15 bases remaining between them. This CDR3 has 15 residues. Germline assignment: CDR1 SEHNR and CDR2 FQNEAQ (reference sequence). In nucleotides, the CDR3 is TGTGCCAGCAGCTTATTGGGAGGGAGTTGGTCACCCCTCCACTTT. Translation gives CASSLLGGSWSPLHF.

The gene calls are TRBV12-3 or TRBV12-4 and TRBJ1-2; maybe TRBD1 (5 bases). CDR3 length: 13 residues. V shed 5 bases and J shed 4 bases, with 11 bases lying between them. CDR3 DNA sequence: TGTGCCAGCAGTCCCGTGCAGGGCTATGGCTACACCTTC. It yields the protein CASSPVQGYGYTF.

The sample holds one count of this clone. The chain carries TRBV10-3 and TRBJ1-6; tentative D call: TRBD1 (5 bases). Trimming stripped 6 bases from V and 6 bases from J, with 30 bases between. Germline V gives CDR1 ENHRY, CDR2 SYGVKD. This CDR3 contains 20 residues. The CDR3 loop is CAIRGTNKNPGLEGNSPLHF. Written as DNA, the CDR3 is TGTGCCATCAGGGGGACTAATAAAAACCCTGGACTAGAAGGTAATTCACCCCTCCACTTT.

V gene TRBV29-1 combines with J gene TRBJ2-3, with a possible D match to TRBD1 (6 bases). Germline V gene data show CDR1 as SQVTM and CDR2 as ANQGSEA. CDR3 length: 14 residues. Trimming cost V 8 bases and J 1 base, with 16 bases left between them. The CDR3: CSTWDTGGTDTQYF. Here the CDR3 DNA reads TGCAGCACCTGGGACACCGGGGGCACAGATACGCAGTATTTT.

This chain links TRBV18 with TRBJ1-1; D unresolved. Between the trimmed V and J ends, which lost 8 bases and 2 bases, there was a span of 12 bases. CDR3 size: 13 residues. Germline CDR1 reads KGHSH; CDR2 reads LQKENI. Here the CDR3 reads CASQEGVNTEAFF. As DNA, the CDR3 is TGTGCCAGCCAGGAGGGCGTAAACACTGAAGCTTTCTTT.

V usage is TRBV11-2 and J usage is TRBJ1-1; D remains ambiguous. V dropped 4 bases and J dropped 1 base, with 7 bases sitting between them. Germline loops: CDR1 SGHAT, CDR2 FQNNGV. The CDR3 runs to 13 residues. Here the CDR3 DNA reads TGTGCCAGCAGCTCAAACAGGAACACTGAAGCTTTCTTT. Translation gives CASSSNRNTEAFF.

This clone was counted a single time. V is TRBV11-1 and J is TRBJ2-3, with a weak D call TRBD2 (5 bases). In germline, CDR1 is SGHAT, CDR2 FQDESV (reference sequence). V was pared by 4 bases and J by 1 base, with 12 bases between. The CDR3 has 15 amino acids. CDR3 nucleotides: TGTGCCAGCAGCTCCGGGAATTGGGGCACAGATACGCAGTATTTT. Protein product: CASSSGNWGTDTQYF.

This clone appeared many times. The chain links TRBV4-3 to TRBJ2-2; 7 bases agree with TRBD1. Per the germline V gene, CDR1 is LGHNA and CDR2 is YSLEER. The CDR3 sequence is 14 residues long. V lost 3 bases, J lost 6 bases, and 4 bases stayed unmatched. As DNA, the CDR3 is TGCGCCAGCAGCCACGGTACAGGGGCCGGGGAGCTGTTTTTT. As protein: CASSHGTGAGELFF.

This chain links TRBV5-5 with TRBJ2-7; 9 bases are shared with TRBD2. CDR3 length: 15 residues. Germline lookup yields CDR1 SGHKS and CDR2 YYEKEE (reference sequence). Unmatched junction bases numbered 8, after V lost 4 bases and J lost 3 bases. The CDR3 is CASSVLAGEYYEQYF. The DNA of the CDR3 is TGTGCCAGCAGCGTGTTAGCGGGGGAATACTACGAGCAGTACTTC.

The V gene is TRBV20-1, the J gene TRBJ1-1; D uncertain. Germline lookup yields CDR1 DFQATT and CDR2 SNEGSKA (reference sequence). V was trimmed by 3 bases and J by 3 bases, leaving 11 bases between them. The CDR3 is 13 residues long. CDR3 nucleotide sequence: TGCAGTGCTAGTCAACAGATTCACACTGAAGCTTTCTTT. Amino acid sequence: CSASQQIHTEAFF.

The chain combines TRBV6-5 with TRBJ1-5, with D possibly matching TRBD1 (5 bases). The V gene's germline CDR1 is MNHEY and CDR2 SVGAGI. V lost 10 bases to trimming and J lost 4 bases, with 17 bases between them. This CDR3 spans 14 amino acids. The CDR3 sequence: CATSSVDRNQPQHF. In DNA, the CDR3 is TGTGCCACCTCTTCGGTAGACAGAAATCAGCCCCAGCATTTT.